This T cell receptor beta chain was recovered during a study of tumor-infiltrating lymphocytes in oesophageal squamous cell carcinoma (dated by TCRdb to about 2016). Receptors were amplified or captured by PCR. The instrument given in TCRdb is Illumina HiSeq 2000. TCRdb reprocessing: public reads trimmed at Q25 with fastp, clones called with MiXCR, in-frame beta chains kept. Every CDR3 protein is listed once, alongside the most common genes and DNA of its rows. In all, the sample holds around 20,000 distinct CDR3 sequences, and over 40% of those were seen once. About 13% of the sample belongs to the ten largest clones. The germline V gene yields MDHEN for CDR1 and SYDVKM for CDR2. There are 12 amino acids in the CDR3, from cysteine to phenylalanine inclusive. Of all the DNA, just the CDR3 is kept, 36 bases in frame from base 1. V is reduced by 3 bases and J by 6 bases, leaving a spacing of 5 bases between them.

There are a few counts of this clonotype. Its target antigen remains unknown. No much larger clonotype is one base removed from it; base qualities were not supplied. The chain couples TRBV28 to TRBJ1-4; no confident D gene assignment can be made. Sequencing input: normal esophageal tissue next to the tumor. This TCR came from a male donor with esophageal squamous cell carcinoma. The CDR3 in this case is CASSFNDEKLFF. The nucleotides are TGTGCCAGCAGTTTTAATGATGAAAAACTGTTTTTT.